This paragraph reports one T cell receptor (beta chain). The antigen remains undetermined. This record comes from a study of CD8+ T cells in alopecia areata. For the study at large: In an open-label trial, patients got 5 to 10 mg tofacitinib twice daily. Study-wide results and caveats: Sequenced scalp T cells also include alphabeta T cells resident in normal skin. A large proportion of expanded lesional clones were detected persisting in scalp and blood during tofacitinib. Mice showed TCR sharing more clearly than patients did, possibly owing to HLA.

The germline gives CDR1 SGHVS, CDR2 FQNEAQ. CDR3 length: 16 amino acids. Unmatched junction bases numbered 5, after V lost 1 base and J lost 1 base. In each case, RNA was isolated and then reverse transcribed into cDNA as the sequencing template. The data were produced by immunoSEQ multiplex PCR, yet TCRdb's version contains in-frame clones alone and is incomplete. The sample consists of a few hundred thousand clones, 60% of them appearing once. Documented treatment: oral pan-JAK inhibitor, 5-10 mg twice daily. The sample was CD4+ T cells sorted from blood, taken around week 54, from a patient treated with tofacitinib. The source of this sequence is a human donor with alopecia areata. The rearrangement uses TRBV7-8 and TRBJ2-5, with TRBD2 matching 8 bases. In DNA, the CDR3 is TGTGCCAGCAGCTTAGGTAGCGGGGTCCCCCAAGAGACCCAGTACTTC. Its protein is CASSLGSGVPQETQYF.